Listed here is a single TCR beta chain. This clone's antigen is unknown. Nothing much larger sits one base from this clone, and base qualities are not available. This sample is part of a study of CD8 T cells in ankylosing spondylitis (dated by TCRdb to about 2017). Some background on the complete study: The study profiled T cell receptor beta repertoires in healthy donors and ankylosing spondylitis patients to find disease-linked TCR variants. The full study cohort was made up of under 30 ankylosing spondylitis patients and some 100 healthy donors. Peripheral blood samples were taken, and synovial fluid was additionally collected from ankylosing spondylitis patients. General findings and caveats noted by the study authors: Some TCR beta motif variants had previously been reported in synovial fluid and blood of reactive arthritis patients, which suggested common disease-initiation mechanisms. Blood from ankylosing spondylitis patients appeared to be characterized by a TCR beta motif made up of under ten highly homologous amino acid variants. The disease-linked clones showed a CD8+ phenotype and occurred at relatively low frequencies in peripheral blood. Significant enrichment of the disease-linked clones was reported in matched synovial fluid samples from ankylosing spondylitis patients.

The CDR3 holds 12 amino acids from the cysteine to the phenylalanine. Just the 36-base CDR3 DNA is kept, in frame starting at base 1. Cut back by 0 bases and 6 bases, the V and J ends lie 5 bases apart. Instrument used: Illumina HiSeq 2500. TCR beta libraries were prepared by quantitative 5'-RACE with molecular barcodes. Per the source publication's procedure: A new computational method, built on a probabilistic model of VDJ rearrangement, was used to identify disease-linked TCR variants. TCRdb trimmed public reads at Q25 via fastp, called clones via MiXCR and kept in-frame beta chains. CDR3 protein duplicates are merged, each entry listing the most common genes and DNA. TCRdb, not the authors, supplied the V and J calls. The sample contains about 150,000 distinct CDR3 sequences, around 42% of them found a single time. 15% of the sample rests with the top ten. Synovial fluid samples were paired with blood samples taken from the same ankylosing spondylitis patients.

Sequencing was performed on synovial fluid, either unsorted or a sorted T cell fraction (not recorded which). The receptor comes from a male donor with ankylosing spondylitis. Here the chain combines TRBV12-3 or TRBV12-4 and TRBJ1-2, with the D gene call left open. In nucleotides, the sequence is TGTGCCAGCAGTTTAGCAGGGCATGGCTACACCTTC. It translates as CASSLAGHGYTF.